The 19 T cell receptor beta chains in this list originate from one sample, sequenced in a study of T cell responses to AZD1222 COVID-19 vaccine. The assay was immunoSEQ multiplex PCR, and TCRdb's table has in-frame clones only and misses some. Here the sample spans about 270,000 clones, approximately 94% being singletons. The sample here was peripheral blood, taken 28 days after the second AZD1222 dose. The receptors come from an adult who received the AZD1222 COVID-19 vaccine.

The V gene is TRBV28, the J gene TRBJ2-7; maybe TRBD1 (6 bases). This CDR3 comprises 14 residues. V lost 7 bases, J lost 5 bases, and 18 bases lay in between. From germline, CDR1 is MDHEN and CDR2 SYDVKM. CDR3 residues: CASKDRRGIDEQYF. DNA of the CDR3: TGTGCCAGCAAAGACAGAAGGGGGATCGACGAGCAGTACTTC.

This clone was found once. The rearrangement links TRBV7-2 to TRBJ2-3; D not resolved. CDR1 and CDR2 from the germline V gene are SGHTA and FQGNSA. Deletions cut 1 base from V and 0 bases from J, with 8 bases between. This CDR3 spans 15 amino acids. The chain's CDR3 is CASSLGLPSTDTQYF. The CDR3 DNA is TGTGCCAGCAGCTTAGGCTTACCTAGCACAGATACGCAGTATTTT. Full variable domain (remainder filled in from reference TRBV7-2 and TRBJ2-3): GAGVSQSPSNKVTEKGKDVELRCDPISGHTALYWYRQSLGQGLEFLIYFQGNSAPDKSGLPSDRFSAERTGGSVSTLTIQRTQQEDSAVYLCASSLGLPSTDTQYFGPGTRLTVL.

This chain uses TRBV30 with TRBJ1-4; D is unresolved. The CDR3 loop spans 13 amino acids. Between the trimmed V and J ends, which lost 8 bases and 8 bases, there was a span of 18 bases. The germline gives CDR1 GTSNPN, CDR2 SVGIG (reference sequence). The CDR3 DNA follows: TGTGCCCCACTGTGGGGTTTTCCAGAAAAACTGTTTTTT. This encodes CAPLWGFPEKLFF.

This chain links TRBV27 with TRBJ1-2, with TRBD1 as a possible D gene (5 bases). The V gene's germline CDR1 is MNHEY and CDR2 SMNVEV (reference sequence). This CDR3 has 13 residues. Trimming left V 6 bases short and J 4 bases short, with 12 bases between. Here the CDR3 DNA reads TGTGCCAGCAGCCGCCGGGGGATCTATGGCTACACCTTC. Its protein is CASSRRGIYGYTF.

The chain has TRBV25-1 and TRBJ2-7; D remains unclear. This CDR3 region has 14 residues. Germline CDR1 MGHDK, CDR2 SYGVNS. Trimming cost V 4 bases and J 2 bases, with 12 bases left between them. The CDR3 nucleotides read TGTGCCAGCAGTGCGGGCAGTCCCACCTACGAGCAGTACTTC. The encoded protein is CASSAGSPTYEQYF.

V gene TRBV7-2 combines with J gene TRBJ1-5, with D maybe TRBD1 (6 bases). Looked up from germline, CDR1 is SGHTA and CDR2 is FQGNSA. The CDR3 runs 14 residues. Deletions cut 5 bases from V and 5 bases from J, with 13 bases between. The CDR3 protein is CASSPRPGDQPQHF. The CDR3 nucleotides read TGTGCCAGCAGCCCCCGCCCAGGGGATCAGCCCCAGCATTTT.

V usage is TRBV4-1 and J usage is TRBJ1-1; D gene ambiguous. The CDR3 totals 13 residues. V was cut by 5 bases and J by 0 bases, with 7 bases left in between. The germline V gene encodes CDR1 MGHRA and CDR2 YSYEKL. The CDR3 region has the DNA TGCGCCAGCAGCTGGACGGTGAACACTGAAGCTTTCTTT. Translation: CASSWTVNTEAFF.

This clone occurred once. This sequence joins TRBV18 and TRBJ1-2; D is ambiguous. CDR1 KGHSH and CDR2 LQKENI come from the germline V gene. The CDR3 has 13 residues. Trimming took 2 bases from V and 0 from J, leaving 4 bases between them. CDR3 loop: CASSPTANYGYTF. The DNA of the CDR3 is TGTGCCAGCTCACCAACGGCTAACTATGGCTACACCTTC.

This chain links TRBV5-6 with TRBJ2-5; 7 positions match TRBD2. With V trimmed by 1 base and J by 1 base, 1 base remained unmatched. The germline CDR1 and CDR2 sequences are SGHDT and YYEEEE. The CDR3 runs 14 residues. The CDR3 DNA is TGTGCCAGCAGCTTGCCGGGGGGCCAAGAGACCCAGTACTTC. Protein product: CASSLPGGQETQYF.

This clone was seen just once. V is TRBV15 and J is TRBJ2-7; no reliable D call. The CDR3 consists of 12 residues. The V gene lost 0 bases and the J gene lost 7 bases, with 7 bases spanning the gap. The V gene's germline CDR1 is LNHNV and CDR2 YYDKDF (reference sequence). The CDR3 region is CATSRELGEQYF. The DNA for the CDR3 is TGTGCCACCAGCAGAGAATTGGGGGAGCAGTACTTC.

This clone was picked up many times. In DNA, the CDR3 is TGTGCCAGCAGCCGAGAAGGGACTAGCGGCTACAATGAGCAGTTCTTC. It is translated as CASSREGTSGYNEQFF. This chain uses TRBV7-8 with TRBJ2-1; TRBD2 aligns across 11 bases. The CDR3 runs to 16 residues. With V trimmed by 5 bases and J by 3 bases, 6 bases remained unmatched. The germline V gene has CDR1 SGHVS and CDR2 FQNEAQ. Based on the CDR3 plus reference TRBV7-8 and TRBJ2-1, the full variable domain is GAGVSQSPRYKVAKRGQDVALRCDPISGHVSLFWYQQALGQGPEFLTYFQNEAQLDKSGLPSDRFFAERPEGSVSTLKIQRTQQEDSAVYLCASSREGTSGYNEQFFGPGTRLTVL.

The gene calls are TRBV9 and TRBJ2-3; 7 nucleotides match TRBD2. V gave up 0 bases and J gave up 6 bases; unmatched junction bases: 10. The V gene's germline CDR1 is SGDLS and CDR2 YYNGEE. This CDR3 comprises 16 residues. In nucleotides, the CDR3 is TGTGCCAGCAGCGTAGGAGTTAGCGGGCTCAGGGATACGCAGTATTTT. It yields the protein CASSVGVSGLRDTQYF.

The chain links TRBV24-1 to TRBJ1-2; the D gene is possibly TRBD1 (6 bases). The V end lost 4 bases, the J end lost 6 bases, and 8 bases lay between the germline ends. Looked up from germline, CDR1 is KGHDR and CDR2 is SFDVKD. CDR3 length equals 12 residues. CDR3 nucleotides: TGTGCCACCAGTGAAAACAGGGATGGCTACACCTTC. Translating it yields CATSENRDGYTF.

Here the CDR3 DNA reads TGTGCCAGCAGTTACTCAACAGGGGGACTTTTCGAGCAGTACTTC. Translating gives CASSYSTGGLFEQYF. V usage is TRBV6-5 and J usage is TRBJ2-7; 8 nucleotides line up with TRBD1. Germline loops: CDR1 MNHEY, CDR2 SVGAGI. The V gene end was trimmed by 0 bases and the J gene end by 6 bases; junction bases not matched to a gene: 7. This CDR3 region has 15 residues.

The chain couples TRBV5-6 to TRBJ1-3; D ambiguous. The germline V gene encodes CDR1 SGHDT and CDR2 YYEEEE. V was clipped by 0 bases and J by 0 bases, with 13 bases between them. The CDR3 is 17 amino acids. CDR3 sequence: CASSLDWGDYSGNTIYF. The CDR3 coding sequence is TGTGCCAGCAGCTTGGATTGGGGAGACTACTCTGGAAACACCATATATTTT.

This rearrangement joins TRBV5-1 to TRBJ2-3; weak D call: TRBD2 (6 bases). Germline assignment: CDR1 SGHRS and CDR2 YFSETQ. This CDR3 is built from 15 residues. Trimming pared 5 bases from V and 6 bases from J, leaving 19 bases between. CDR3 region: CASRPRGDQGDTQYF. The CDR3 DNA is TGCGCCAGCAGACCCCGCGGGGACCAAGGGGATACGCAGTATTTT.

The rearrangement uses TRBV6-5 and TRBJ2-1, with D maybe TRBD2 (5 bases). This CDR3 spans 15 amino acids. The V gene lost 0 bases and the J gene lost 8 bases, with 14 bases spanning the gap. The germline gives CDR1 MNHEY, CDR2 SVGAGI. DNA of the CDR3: TGTGCCAGCAGTTACTCGCGCCGGGGTTTGCATGAGCAGTTCTTC. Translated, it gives CASSYSRRGLHEQFF.

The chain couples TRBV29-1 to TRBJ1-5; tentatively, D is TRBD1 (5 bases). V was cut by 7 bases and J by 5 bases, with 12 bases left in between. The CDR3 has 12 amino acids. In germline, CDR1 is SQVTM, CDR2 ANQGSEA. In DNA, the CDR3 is TGCAGCGCAGGGAATTTGTATCAGCCCCAGCATTTT. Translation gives CSAGNLYQPQHF.

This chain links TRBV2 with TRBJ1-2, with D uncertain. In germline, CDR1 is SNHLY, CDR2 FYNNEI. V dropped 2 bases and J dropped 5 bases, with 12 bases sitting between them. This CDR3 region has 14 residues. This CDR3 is CASSERAGPYGYTF. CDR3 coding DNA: TGTGCCAGCAGTGAAAGAGCTGGCCCATATGGCTACACCTTC.